The T cell receptor beta chain under discussion was sequenced for a study of blood T cell repertoires in COVID-19. Study information: The samples span acute and convalescent COVID-19 from the United States, Italy and Spain.

Those who participated ranged in age from about 18 to 89 years and resided in about two dozen US areas. With 3 bases removed from V and 5 bases from J, the gap between germline ends came to 19 bases. Looked up from germline, CDR1 is SQVTM and CDR2 is ANQGSEA. This CDR3 is built from 15 residues. Methods used by the authors: The assay estimated nucleated cells by amplifying reference gene primers. Method: immunoSEQ multiplex PCR; TCRdb's copy keeps in-frame clones and lacks some. For V, J and clone size, that table is used; D and trimming come from the DNA. The sample comprises roughly 240,000 clones, just under 90% of which are singletons, and about 0.95% rests with the top ten.

The sequencing sample was made of PBMCs or T cells enriched from blood (not recorded which). The chain has TRBV29-1 and TRBJ1-2, with TRBD1 as a possible D gene (5 bases). The TCR sequence derives from a man aged 45-65 years who had been exposed to COVID-19. CDR3: CSVDGRWQGWYGYTF. The CDR3, as DNA: TGCAGCGTTGATGGTCGGTGGCAGGGATGGTATGGCTACACCTTC. Combining the CDR3 with reference TRBV29-1 and TRBJ1-2 gives the whole variable domain SAVISQKPSRDICQRGTSLTIQCQVDSQVTMMFWYRQQPGQSLTLIATANQGSEATYESGFVIDKFPISRPNLTFSTLTVSNMSPEDSSIYLCSVDGRWQGWYGYTFGSGTRLTVV.